One sample yielded the 22 T cell receptor beta chains listed below, sequenced in a study of CD8+ T cells in alopecia areata. RNA, once extracted, was reverse transcribed into cDNA for use as the sequencing template. The table came from immunoSEQ multiplex PCR; TCRdb's copy has only in-frame clones and leaves some out. The data hold about 210,000 clones, with more than 45% observed a single time. The treatment denotes: oral pan-JAK inhibitor, 5-10 mg twice daily. Sequenced here: CD4+ T cells sorted from blood, sampled at week 4, from a patient treated with tofacitinib. The receptor set was obtained from a human donor with alopecia areata.

This clone appeared many times. J is TRBJ2-1 and V is TRBV2; D gene ambiguous. The CDR3 extends over 11 amino acids. Trimming pared 4 bases from V and 5 bases from J, leaving 3 bases between. From germline, CDR1 is SNHLY and CDR2 FYNNEI. The CDR3 DNA reads TGTGCCAGCAGTGGTAACAATGAGCAGTTCTTC. This sequence encodes CASSGNNEQFF.

This clone was seen many times. This sequence joins TRBV5-1 and TRBJ2-7; D is unclear. V was pared by 0 bases and J by 5 bases, with 9 bases between. Per the germline V gene, CDR1 is SGHRS and CDR2 is YFSETQ. The CDR3 is 13 residues long. CDR3 in DNA: TGCGCCAGCAGCTTGGCCCACCCCAACGAGCAGTACTTC. Translated, it gives CASSLAHPNEQYF.

The gene calls are TRBV6-5 and TRBJ1-1; TRBD1 agrees at 8 bases. Germline trimming cut 8 bases from V and 5 bases from J; bases unmatched to any gene: 7. The CDR3 has 13 residues. CDR1 is MNHEY, CDR2 SVGAGI, per germline. This chain's CDR3 is CASSGTGRTEAFF. DNA for the CDR3: TGTGCCAGCTCCGGGACAGGAAGGACTGAAGCTTTCTTT.

This clone was seen just once. The gene calls are TRBV29-1 and TRBJ1-2; no clear D gene. Germline CDR1 reads SQVTM; CDR2 reads ANQGSEA. The CDR3 loop spans 16 amino acids. Between the trimmed V and J ends, which lost 3 bases and 0 bases, there was a span of 17 bases. The CDR3 DNA follows: TGCAGCGTTGACGGCGCAGCCCCGCGAGCTAACTATGGCTACACCTTC. Its protein is CSVDGAAPRANYGYTF.

The chain carries TRBV29-1 and TRBJ1-1; D perhaps matches TRBD1 (6 bases). The CDR3 extends over 13 amino acids. Trimming removed 6 bases at V and 2 bases at J, with 13 bases between. Looked up from germline, CDR1 is SQVTM and CDR2 is ANQGSEA. In DNA form, the CDR3 reads TGCAGCGTGACCCGGACAGCTAACACTGAAGCTTTCTTT. Translating gives CSVTRTANTEAFF.

This clone occurred many times. V gene TRBV7-2 combines with J gene TRBJ2-1; D unclear. Trimming pared 5 bases from V and 0 bases from J, leaving 11 bases between. The germline CDR1 and CDR2 sequences are SGHTA and FQGNSA. CDR3 length: 15 residues. CDR3 in amino acids: CASSPGPSSYNEQFF. As DNA, the CDR3 is TGTGCCAGCAGCCCTGGACCCAGCTCCTACAATGAGCAGTTCTTC.

This clone occurred a few times. The chain carries TRBV13 and TRBJ2-1; D gene unclear. The CDR3 is 15 residues long. V was pared by 2 bases and J by 8 bases, with 16 bases between. In germline, CDR1 is PRHDT, CDR2 FYEKMQ (reference sequence). The CDR3 bases are TGTGCCAGCAGCTTAAGACTTATTGGGTTGGATGAGCAGTTCTTC. As protein: CASSLRLIGLDEQFF.

The chain joins TRBV5-1 to TRBJ2-6; TRBD1 agrees at 9 bases. Germline-derived CDR1 and CDR2 are SGHRS and YFSETQ. The CDR3 has 18 amino acids. The V segment lost 5 bases and the J segment 0 bases; nucleotides outside the gene matches: 9. CDR3 amino acids: CASSSRDREYSGANVLTF. Here the CDR3 DNA reads TGCGCCAGCAGTTCCCGGGACAGGGAATACTCTGGGGCCAACGTCCTGACTTTC.

As regards this clone: Within the sample, other DNA sequences also encode this same CDR3. The chain employs TRBV2 and TRBJ1-5, with D tentatively TRBD1 (5 bases). V lost 6 bases to trimming and J lost 4 bases, with 10 bases between them. The CDR3 consists of 13 residues. Germline CDR1 SNHLY, CDR2 FYNNEI. Here the CDR3 reads CASSREGNQPQHF. CDR3 DNA: TGTGCCAGCAGCCGGGAGGGGAATCAGCCCCAGCATTTT.

This clone has more than one count but fewer than ten. The V and J genes are TRBV29-1 and TRBJ1-1; TRBD1 might be the D (5 bases). This CDR3 region has 14 residues. The germline V and J ends were trimmed by 4 bases and 1 base, with 13 bases remaining between them. Germline assignment: CDR1 SQVTM and CDR2 ANQGSEA. The CDR3 spells CSVVLGTGNTEAFF. The DNA for the CDR3 is TGCAGCGTTGTTTTGGGGACCGGGAACACTGAAGCTTTCTTT.

The sample holds many counts of this clone. The chain joins TRBV7-9 to TRBJ2-3; 10 positions agree with TRBD2. The germline gives CDR1 SEHNR, CDR2 FQNEAQ (reference sequence). The CDR3 covers 16 residues. Trimming removed 5 bases from V and 4 bases from J; junction bases left unmatched: 9. In nucleotides, the CDR3 is TGTGCCAGCAGCCGGAATAGCGGGGGGTTGGCAGATACGCAGTATTTT. As protein: CASSRNSGGLADTQYF.

V usage is TRBV27 and J usage is TRBJ1-1, with D perhaps matching TRBD1 (6 bases). Germline lookup yields CDR1 MNHEY and CDR2 SMNVEV (reference sequence). V shed 6 bases and J shed 2 bases, with 16 bases lying between them. There are 15 residues in the CDR3. The CDR3 coding sequence is TGTGCCAGCAGCCCTATGAGAGGGGGAAACACTGAAGCTTTCTTT. It encodes CASSPMRGGNTEAFF.

The chain has TRBV7-7 and TRBJ2-1, with 9 bases aligning to TRBD2. Losses at the gene ends were 1 base for V and 4 bases for J; bases not matched to a gene: 8. Germline-derived CDR1 and CDR2 are SSHAT and FNYEAQ (reference sequence). CDR3 length equals 17 residues. The chain's CDR3 is CASSLGAGLAFYNEQFF. The CDR3 coding sequence is TGTGCCAGCAGCTTAGGAGCTGGACTAGCGTTTTACAATGAGCAGTTCTTC.

V usage is TRBV5-6 and J usage is TRBJ2-1; the D is unclear. CDR1 is SGHDT and CDR2 is YYEEEE in the germline V gene. This CDR3 has 14 residues. V lost 0 bases to trimming and J lost 8 bases, with 12 bases between them. The CDR3 sequence: CASSLAGSLHEQFF. The CDR3, as DNA: TGTGCCAGCAGCTTGGCCGGTAGCTTACATGAGCAGTTCTTC.

This chain links TRBV7-2 with TRBJ1-6, with 9 bases identical to TRBD1. The V gene end was trimmed by 2 bases and the J gene end by 7 bases; junction bases not matched to a gene: 6. This CDR3 region has 16 residues. The germline V gene encodes CDR1 SGHTA and CDR2 FQGNSA. This CDR3 reads CASSLTGQGRNSPLHF. CDR3 bases: TGTGCCAGCAGCTTAACGGGACAGGGAAGGAATTCACCCCTCCACTTT.

V gene TRBV5-1 combines with J gene TRBJ1-6; 9 nucleotides agree with TRBD1. Trimming removed 4 bases from V and 10 bases from J; junction bases left unmatched: 6. Germline CDR1 reads SGHRS; CDR2 reads YFSETQ. The CDR3 covers 14 residues. CDR3 sequence reads: CASSPGTGNSPLHF. CDR3 DNA: TGCGCCAGCAGCCCGGGGACAGGGAACTCACCCCTCCACTTT.

The gene calls are TRBV5-1 and TRBJ2-6, with a tentative D call TRBD1 (6 bases). CDR3 length equals 16 residues. V lost 3 bases to trimming and J lost 0 bases, with 10 bases between them. CDR1 and CDR2 (germline): SGHRS, YFSETQ. The CDR3 loop is CASSSDSPSGANVLTF. CDR3 bases: TGCGCCAGCAGCTCGGACAGTCCCTCTGGGGCCAACGTCCTGACTTTC. The whole variable domain, filled in from reference TRBV5-1 and TRBJ2-6, reads KAGVTQTPRYLIKTRGQQVTLSCSPISGHRSVSWYQQTPGQGLQFLFEYFSETQRNKGNFPGRFSGRQFSNSRSEMNVSTLELGDSALYLCASSSDSPSGANVLTFGAGSRLTVL.

V and J are TRBV6-6 and TRBJ2-5, with TRBD2 matching 9 bases. The CDR3 consists of 16 residues. Per the germline V gene, CDR1 is MNHNY and CDR2 is SVGAGI (reference sequence). The V gene end was trimmed by 2 bases and the J gene end by 0 bases; junction bases not matched to a gene: 4. The CDR3 loop reads CASSYRLAGNQETQYF. CDR3 DNA sequence: TGTGCCAGCAGTTACAGGCTAGCGGGGAACCAAGAGACCCAGTACTTC.

This clone was counted at least ten times. The rearrangement joins TRBV7-8 to TRBJ2-2; D is unresolved. The CDR3 sequence is 14 residues long. Germline lookup yields CDR1 SGHVS and CDR2 FQNEAQ. Trimming stripped 3 bases from V and 1 base from J, with 6 bases between. The CDR3 bases are TGTGCCAGCAGCTTTAGGGTGAACACCGGGGAGCTGTTTTTT. Amino acid sequence: CASSFRVNTGELFF.

V usage is TRBV29-1 and J usage is TRBJ1-1; D unclear. CDR3 length equals 13 residues. Per germline, CDR1 SQVTM and CDR2 ANQGSEA. The V end lost 6 bases, the J end lost 0 bases, and 11 bases lay between the germline ends. CDR3: CSVNPVLNTEAFF. The CDR3 DNA sequence: TGCAGCGTCAACCCGGTCCTGAACACTGAAGCTTTCTTT.

The V call is TRBV30, the J call TRBJ1-2; D gene ambiguous. Trimming shortened V by 0 bases and J by 3 bases, and 8 bases separated the two germline ends. This CDR3 has 13 residues. Germline V lookup: CDR1 GTSNPN, CDR2 SVGIG (reference sequence). The CDR3 region is CAWSVLGHYGYTF. CDR3 nucleotides: TGTGCCTGGAGTGTACTAGGGCACTATGGCTACACCTTC.

The chain is built from TRBV29-1 and TRBJ2-3; 7 positions match TRBD1. Germline V gene sequence: CDR1 SQVTM, CDR2 ANQGSEA. CDR3 length: 14 amino acids. The ends lost 4 bases at V and 1 base at J; junction bases unmatched: 5. CDR3 loop: CSVVRGQGTDTQYF. Written as DNA, the CDR3 is TGCAGCGTTGTGAGGGGGCAAGGCACAGATACGCAGTATTTT.